This T cell receptor (beta chain) was observed in a study of cytomegalovirus exposure and HLA in healthy donors. Study-wide results and caveats: Confirmation in vitro established that three CMV-associated chains were specific for CMV antigens. The productive fraction for most TCR beta V segments was about 87% or about 30% in an earlier analysis. Researchers reported from a later analysis that most CMV-associated TCR beta chains appeared HLA-restricted.

60 Vbeta and 13 Jbeta primers were used in PCR. Libraries were prepared by immunoSEQ multiplex PCR; TCRdb keeps only in-frame clonotypes and omits some of them. The data show approximately 86,000 clones, around 84% seen once. Germline values: CDR1 SGHNT, CDR2 YENEEA. The length of the CDR3 is 16 residues. The V and J ends lost 4 bases and 1 base, in that order; junction bases with no gene match: 3. On this clone itself: Its specificity is unknown.

The sample was PBMCs. The receptor's source is a man aged 35 to 55 in good health and CMV-seropositive. This chain connects TRBV11-3 to TRBJ2-5; the match to TRBD2 covers 13 bases. The CDR3 spells CASSWGLAGPQETQYF. In DNA, the CDR3 is TGTGCCAGCAGCTGGGGACTAGCGGGGCCCCAAGAGACCCAGTACTTC.